What follows are 4 T cell receptor beta chains derived from one specimen sequenced in a study of cytomegalovirus exposure and HLA in healthy donors (dated by TCRdb to between 2016 and 2019). The method behind the library was the immunoSEQ multiplex PCR assay. For the multiplex PCR, a mixture combining 60 forward primers for TCR Vbeta segments and 13 reverse primers for TCR Jbeta segments was used. TCRdb carries this immuneACCESS record with in-frame sequences only. Its versions omit some clonotypes, under half of them owing to an unresolved V gene in the studies checked, with the rest unexplained. The sample table lists about 200,000 clones, approximately 85% of them with a count of one. The ten largest clones capture 1.5% of the sample. The specimen was PBMCs. These receptors all come from a girl aged 5-17 years in good health and CMV-seropositive.

To note about this clone: Other DNA sequences within the sample encode an identical CDR3. The chain employs TRBV18 and TRBJ1-4; D unresolved. Trimming took 3 bases from V and 0 from J, leaving 5 bases between them. This CDR3 has 14 amino acids. Germline V gene sequence: CDR1 KGHSH, CDR2 LQKENI. The CDR3: CASSPGATNEKLFF. DNA of the CDR3: TGTGCCAGCTCACCCGGGGCAACTAATGAAAAACTGTTTTTT.

This chain joins TRBV9 and TRBJ1-4; weak D call: TRBD1 (5 bases). CDR1 is SGDLS, CDR2 YYNGEE, per germline. V was pared by 0 bases and J by 10 bases, with 16 bases between. The CDR3 is made up of 15 amino acids. The chain's CDR3 is CASSVGVGRGSKLFF. The CDR3 region has the DNA TGTGCCAGCAGCGTAGGTGTAGGGAGGGGTTCAAAACTGTTTTTT.

This chain links TRBV6-4 with TRBJ2-1; 8 bases align to TRBD1. The CDR3 sequence is 14 residues long. Germline CDR1 is MRHNA and CDR2 is SNTAGT. V lost 5 bases to trimming and J lost 2 bases; unmatched junction nucleotides: 2. The CDR3 nucleotides are TGTGCCAGCAGTTCAGGGGGCGCCTACAATGAGCAGTTCTTC. Protein sequence: CASSSGGAYNEQFF.

This sequence joins TRBV7-9 and TRBJ1-1, with D perhaps matching TRBD1 (5 bases). CDR1 is SEHNR and CDR2 is FQNEAQ in the germline V gene (reference sequence). The CDR3 is 14 amino acids. Trimming left V 8 bases short and J 5 bases short, with 18 bases between. CDR3 sequence: CASAPRDLRTEAFF. CDR3 nucleotides: TGTGCCAGCGCCCCCAGGGATCTGCGGACTGAAGCTTTCTTT. The complete variable domain, with remaining parts taken from reference TRBV7-9 and TRBJ1-1, reads DTGVSQNPRHKITKRGQNVTFRCDPISEHNRLYWYRQTLGQGPEFLTYFQNEAQLEKSRLLSDRFSAERPKGSFSTLEIQRTEQGDSAMYLCASAPRDLRTEAFFGQGTRLTVV.